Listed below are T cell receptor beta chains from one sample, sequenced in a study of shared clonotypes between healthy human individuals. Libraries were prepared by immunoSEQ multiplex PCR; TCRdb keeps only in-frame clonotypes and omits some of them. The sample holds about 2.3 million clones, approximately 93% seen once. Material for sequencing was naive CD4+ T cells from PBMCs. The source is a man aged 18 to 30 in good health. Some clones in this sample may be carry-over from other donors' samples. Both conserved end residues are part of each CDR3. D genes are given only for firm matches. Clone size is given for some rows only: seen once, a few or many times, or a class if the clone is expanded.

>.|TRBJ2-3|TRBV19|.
TGTGCCAGTAGTATAGTTGCCTCAGATACGCAGTATTTT
CASSIVASDTQYF
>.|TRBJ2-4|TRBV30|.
TGTGCCTGGAATAAGGCCAGAGGGGGGGACATTCAGTACTTC
CAWNKARGGDIQYF
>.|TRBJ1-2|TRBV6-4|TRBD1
TGTGCCAGCAGAAGAGATACAGGGGCTCAATATGGCTACACCTTC
CASRRDTGAQYGYTF
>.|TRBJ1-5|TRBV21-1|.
TGTGCCAGCAGCGATACGGCAAGGGGGGGCAATCAGCCCCAGCATTTT
CASSDTARGGNQPQHF
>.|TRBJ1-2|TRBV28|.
TGTGCCAGCGCGGGGGGGAGAGGCTACACCTTC
CASAGGRGYTF
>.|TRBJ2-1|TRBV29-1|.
TGCAGCGGAGGGGATGCGACAGACAATGAGCAGTTCTTC
CSGGDATDNEQFF
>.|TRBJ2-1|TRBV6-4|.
TGTGCCAGCCGCCCCGGTCCTGAGCAGTTCTTC
CASRPGPEQFF
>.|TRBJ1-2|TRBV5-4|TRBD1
TGTGCCAGCAGTTATGACAGGGCGTCCTATGGCTACACCTTC
CASSYDRASYGYTF
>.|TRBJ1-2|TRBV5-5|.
TGTGCCAGCAGCCCCCTGACGTCCAGCTATAACTATGGCTACACCTTC
CASSPLTSSYNYGYTF
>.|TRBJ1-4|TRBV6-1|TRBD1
TGTGCCAGCAGGAGAGGGACAGATGAAAAACTGTTTTTT
CASRRGTDEKLFF
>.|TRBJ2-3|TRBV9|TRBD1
TGTGCCAGCAGCGCAACAGGGGGCGTTTGGGATACGCAGTATTTT
CASSATGGVWDTQYF
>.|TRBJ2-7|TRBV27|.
TGTGCCAGCAGCCCGGTGAGGGGCGCGGAGAGATCCTACGAGCAGTACTTC
CASSPVRGAERSYEQYF
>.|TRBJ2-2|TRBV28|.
TGTGCCAGCAACCTTCGGACCGTTAACACCGGGGAGCTGTTTTTT
CASNLRTVNTGELFF
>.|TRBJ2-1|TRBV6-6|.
TGTGCCAGCAGTCCCCTCACGGCCAATGAGCAGTTCTTC
CASSPLTANEQFF
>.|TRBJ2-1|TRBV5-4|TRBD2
TGTGCCAGCAGCTTACAAAGCGGGAGAAGAGGTGAGCAGTTCTTC
CASSLQSGRRGEQFF
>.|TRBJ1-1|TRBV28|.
TGTGCCAGCAGTTTAAGGGCGAACACTGAAGCTTTCTTT
CASSLRANTEAFF
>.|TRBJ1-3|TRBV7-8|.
TGTGCCAGCAGCTTCGTCAGGGGTTCGGGAAACACCATATATTTT
CASSFVRGSGNTIYF
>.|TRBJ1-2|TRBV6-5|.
TGTGCCAGCAGAGGACCGGCGGGAGGCTACACCTTC
CASRGPAGGYTF
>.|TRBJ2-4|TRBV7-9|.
TGTGCCAGCAGCTTAACTAGGGGGATCGGGAACATTCAGTACTTC
CASSLTRGIGNIQYF
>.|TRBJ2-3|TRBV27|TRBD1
TGTGCCAGCCGAGAAGCAGGGGGCGCTTGGGCCGATACGCAGTATTTT
CASREAGGAWADTQYF
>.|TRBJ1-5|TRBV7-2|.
TGTGCCAGCAGCTTAGTTTGGGGTGGTAGCAATCAGCCCCAGCATTTT
CASSLVWGGSNQPQHF
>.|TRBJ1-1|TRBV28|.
TGTGCCAGCAGTTCGGGGCCTGGCAGGGTGGCGAACACTGAAGCTTTCTTT
CASSSGPGRVANTEAFF
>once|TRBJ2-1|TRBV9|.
TGTGCCAGCAGCGTAGGCGTCACAGCGAACCACAATGAGCAGTTCTTC
CASSVGVTANHNEQFF
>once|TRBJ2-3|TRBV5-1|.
TGCGCCAGCAGCTCCGGAGTTAGGGCAGATACGCAGTATTTT
CASSSGVRADTQYF
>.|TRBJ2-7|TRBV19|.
TGTGCCAGTAGTTATGGGGGGGAGCAGTACTTC
CASSYGGEQYF
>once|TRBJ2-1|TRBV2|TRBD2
TGTGCCAGTTGGCGGGAGAATCAAAGGAATGAGCAGTTCTTC
CASWRENQRNEQFF
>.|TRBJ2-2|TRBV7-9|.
TGTGCCAGCAGCCCCCGCCGGGACGGACGAGGGGAGCTGTTTTTT
CASSPRRDGRGELFF
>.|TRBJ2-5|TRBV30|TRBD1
TGTGCCTGGAGTATAGGACAGGGTACTAAGACCCAGTACTTC
CAWSIGQGTKTQYF
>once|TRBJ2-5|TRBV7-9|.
TGTGCCAGCAGTCGGACAGCCTACCAAGAGACCCAGTACTTC
CASSRTAYQETQYF
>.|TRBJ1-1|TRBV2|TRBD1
TGTGCCAGCAGTTCTGAGACAGGGGGCGCGGTAGCTTTCTTT
CASSSETGGAVAFF
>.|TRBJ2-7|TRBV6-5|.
TGTGCCAGCAGTTACTTACCCAGGGGCACCTACGAGCAGTACTTC
CASSYLPRGTYEQYF
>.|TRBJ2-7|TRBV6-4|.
TGTGCCAGCAGTGACCCTAGGTACGAGCAGTACTTC
CASSDPRYEQYF
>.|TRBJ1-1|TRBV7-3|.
TGTGCCAGCAGCTCCCCCGGCCGGAAAGCTTTCTTT
CASSSPGRKAFF
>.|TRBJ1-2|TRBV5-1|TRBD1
TGCGCCAGCAGCTTGGCACAGGGGATCGGTGGCTACACCTTC
CASSLAQGIGGYTF
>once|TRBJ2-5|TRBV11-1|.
TGTGCCAGCAGCCCCCGATTTCAGCCCGAGCGAGAGACCCAGTACTTC
CASSPRFQPERETQYF
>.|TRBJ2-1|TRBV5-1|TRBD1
TGCGCCAGCAGCTGGGGGGACAGGGTTAATGAGCAGTTCTTC
CASSWGDRVNEQFF
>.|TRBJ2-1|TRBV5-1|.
TGCGCCAGCAGCCCGGAGGGGGGTTCCTACAATGAGCAGTTCTTC
CASSPEGGSYNEQFF
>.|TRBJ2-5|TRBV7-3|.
TGTGCCAGCAGCCCCGCCATAGGACCTCAAGAGACCCAGTACTTC
CASSPAIGPQETQYF
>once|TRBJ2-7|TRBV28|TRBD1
TGTGCCAGCAGTGACAGGGGCCCCCTGGAGCAGTACTTC
CASSDRGPLEQYF
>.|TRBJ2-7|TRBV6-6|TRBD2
TGTGCCAGCAGGCCTGGATGGACTAGCGTCCTCGAGCAGTACTTC
CASRPGWTSVLEQYF
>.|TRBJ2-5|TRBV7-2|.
TGTGCCAGCAGCTTAGATGAGGTCCCAGGGGCCCCCCTAAAGACCCAGTACTTC
CASSLDEVPGAPLKTQYF
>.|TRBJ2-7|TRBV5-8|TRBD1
TGTGCCAGCAGCTTTCGGGACAGGAGCTACGAGCAGTACTTC
CASSFRDRSYEQYF
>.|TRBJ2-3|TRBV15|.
TGTGCCACCAGCAGTACAGGGACAGATACGCAGTATTTT
CATSSTGTDTQYF
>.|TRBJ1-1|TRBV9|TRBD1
TGTGCCAGCAGCGACCCTACGGGACAGGTGAGGGCGAACACTGAAGCTTTCTTT
CASSDPTGQVRANTEAFF
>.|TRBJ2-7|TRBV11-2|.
TGTGCCAGCAGCTTAGTACGTCTAGCGGAGCAGTACTTC
CASSLVRLAEQYF
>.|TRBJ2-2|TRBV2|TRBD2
TGTGCCAGCAACGCGGGAGGGAACACCGGGGAGCTGTTTTTT
CASNAGGNTGELFF
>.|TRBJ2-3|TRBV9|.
TGTGCCAGCAGCCCACGCGTGGGGGAGTACACAGATACGCAGTATTTT
CASSPRVGEYTDTQYF
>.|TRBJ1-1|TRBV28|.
TGTGCCAGCAGTTTCGGAGGAAGGAACACTGAAGCTTTCTTT
CASSFGGRNTEAFF
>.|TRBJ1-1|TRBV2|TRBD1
TGTGCCAGCAGATTACAGGGGGCGAACACTGAAGCTTTCTTT
CASRLQGANTEAFF
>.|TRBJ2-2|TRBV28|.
TGTGCCACGACCCGGGGTGGCGGAGGAAAGACCGGGGAGCTGTTTTTT
CATTRGGGGKTGELFF
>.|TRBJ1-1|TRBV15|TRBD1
TGTGCCACCAGCAGAGCGGCATTCCGGGACAGGGCGGCGAACACTGAAGCTTTCTTT
CATSRAAFRDRAANTEAFF
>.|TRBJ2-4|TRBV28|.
TGTGCCAGCAGTTTTGGGGGGAGAAACATTCAGTACTTC
CASSFGGRNIQYF
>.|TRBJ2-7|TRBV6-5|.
TGTGCCAGCAGTTACCCCGGCAGGGGAGGTCACGAGCAGTACTTC
CASSYPGRGGHEQYF